This TCR beta chain was sequenced during a study of T cells in Graves' hyperthyroidism and ophthalmopathy (dated by TCRdb to about 2019). Regarding the study in general: Peripheral blood was collected at initial diagnosis, before any treatment. Prospective prediction of ophthalmopathy was tested in an independent validation cohort of fewer than 20 hyperthyroidism patients and 17 patients who later progressed to ophthalmopathy. The 95 to 100 discovery patients were randomly divided into training and test sets at a 7:3 ratio. In about 6 Graves' hyperthyroidism patients, the study also compared T-cell repertoires from thyroid tissue with T-cell repertoires from blood. According to the paper, TCR Vbeta CDR3 sequencing was carried out on over 130 peripheral blood samples, which came from 40 to 45 ophthalmopathy, around 75 hyperthyroidism and about 17 progressor patients. To identify TCR V-J signatures that set the groups apart, the researchers used a discovery cohort of 95 to 100 patients, made up of some 41 with Graves' ophthalmopathy and some 58 with stable Graves' hyperthyroidism. Once sampling was done, hyperthyroidism patients were given methimazole at a starting dose of 30 mg daily, whereas ophthalmopathy patients were given high-dose intravenous methylprednisolone. Findings and caveats that apply to the study as a whole: Sample size was not statistically predetermined, and blinding of investigators to group allocation was not performed. Most expanded thyroid clonotypes (frequency above 0.001) were also found in blood, which suggests that blood repertoires may mirror thyroid immune responses. During validation, the model predicted progression to ophthalmopathy a median of about 5.9 months ahead of onset, with roughly 65% sensitivity and 72% to 80% specificity. Ophthalmopathy was separated from stable hyperthyroidism by a 13 V-J signature model, with 87.88% sensitivity and 81% to 82% specificity obtained in cross-validation and 80%/75% obtained in testing.

A patient counted as having stable Graves' hyperthyroidism if no progression to ophthalmopathy occurred over 18 months of follow-up. Hyperthyroidism patients were newly diagnosed, had a disease duration of under 2 months, and were aged 18 to 65 years. The study excluded patients with uncontrolled infections, other autoimmune diseases, pregnancy or lactation. Clinical symptoms, serum thyroxine and TRAb, thyroid ultrasound, and orbital computed tomography formed the basis for the diagnoses. Ficoll-Paque density gradient centrifugation was used to isolate PBMCs from about 9 ml of fresh peripheral blood. Total RNA was extracted using Trizol reagent, and RNA quality was assessed on an Agilent 2100 Bioanalyzer. The TCR beta CDR3 regions were amplified from the RNA transcripts. A first-round RT-PCR of the TCR CDR3 used the HTBI primer set with the Qiagen OneStep RT-PCR kit. A second multiplex PCR round built the libraries, followed by size selection and purification. Paired-end sequencing of the libraries was performed with 100 bp reads on an Illumina HiSeq2000. From the authors' description of their analysis: Raw data were processed with SOAPnuke, discarding reads with adapters, uncalled bases, mean Phred below 15, or no exact constant-primer or identifier match. High-quality paired reads were merged using COPE v1.2.5, and each unique nucleotide sequence was defined as a clonotype. MiTCR v1.1 was used to align clonotypes to the IMGT TRBV, TRBD and TRBJ reference segments. Analysis was restricted to V-J combinations with a frequency above 0.0001, which covered roughly 99% of repertoires. The TCS score was defined as the ratio of F50 (clonal expansion) to E x V (chaos), calculated using BLOSUM62-based TCRdist between CDR3 peptides within each V-J. Welch's t-statistics and random forest reduced 500 to 550 V-J features to roughly 13, which were used in a naive Bayes classifier (R e1071). TCRdb took the public reads, trimmed them with fastp at Q25, ran MiXCR for clone calling and kept in-frame beta chains. Each record represents a unique CDR3 protein, reported with the most common genes and DNA among its rows. The V and J calls follow TCRdb's processing rather than the paper's. This sample lists approximately 600,000 distinct CDR3 sequences; 16% were detected once. The ten biggest clones cover 3.8% of the sample.

The V end gives up 5 bases and the J end 1 base, leaving 7 bases in the junction not matched to a gene. The CDR3 runs 16 residues from the cysteine to the phenylalanine. This entry keeps only the CDR3 DNA: 48 bases, framed from base 1. The germline V gene encodes CDR1 SGHTA and CDR2 FQGTGA. In regard to this clonotype: Its target antigen remains unknown. Qualities for individual bases were not recorded, and no much larger clone is one base off.

The TCR was taken from a woman in her 30s with Graves' hyperthyroidism. The specimen sequenced was blood. The chain is encoded by TRBV7-3 joined to TRBJ2-2; 7 bases in between match TRBD2. The nucleotides read TGTGCCAGCAGCCAGCGGGGTAGCGGGAACACCGGGGAGCTGTTTTTT. Translated, it reads CASSQRGSGNTGELFF.